The 21 T cell receptor beta chains listed next were all sequenced from one sample in a study of CD8 T cells in Susac syndrome. RNA in amounts of roughly 0.5 to 1 ug was reverse transcribed with random hexamers. TCRdb re-analysed the immunoSEQ multiplex PCR reads in MiXCR, keeping a single row per CDR3 protein. This sample carries some 100,000 distinct CDR3 sequences, less than 95% of them seen once, and the ten largest clones take 0.12%. Material for sequencing was CD8+ T cells from PBMCs. Every receptor here comes from a human donor in good health.

The CDR3 region is CASSPIQGYQPQHF. In nucleotides, the CDR3 is TGTGCCAGCAGCCCAATACAGGGATATCAGCCCCAGCATTTT. This chain connects TRBV7-2 to TRBJ1-5, with D perhaps matching TRBD1 (6 bases). The CDR3 runs 14 residues. Germline CDR1 reads SGHTA; CDR2 reads FQGNSA. Trimming removed 5 bases at V and 5 bases at J, with 13 bases between. Filled out from reference TRBV7-2 and TRBJ1-5, the complete variable domain reads GAGVSQSPSNKVTEKGKDVELRCDPISGHTALYWYRQSLGQGLEFLIYFQGNSAPDKSGLPSDRFSAERTGGSVSTLTIQRTQQEDSAVYLCASSPIQGYQPQHFGDGTRLSIL.

This clonotype is a singleton in its sample. This chain joins TRBV6-2 or TRBV6-3 and TRBJ1-2; D gene uncertain. The V end lost 7 bases, the J end lost 6 bases, and 12 bases lay between the germline ends. Per the germline V gene, CDR1 is MNHEY and CDR2 is SVGEGT. CDR3 length: 12 residues. The CDR3 is CASTIGLHGYTF. The CDR3 bases are TGTGCCAGCACCATAGGACTACATGGCTACACCTTC.

CDR3 sequence reads: CASSSVPGAAAGELFF. The CDR3 DNA is TGTGCCAGCAGCTCCGTTCCGGGGGCGGCTGCCGGGGAGCTGTTTTTT. V and J are TRBV5-8 and TRBJ2-2, with D possibly called TRBD1 or TRBD2 (6 bases each). The CDR3 has 16 residues. Trimming took 3 bases from V and 6 from J, leaving 18 bases between them. Germline-derived CDR1 and CDR2 are SGHTS and YDEGEE.

The chain recombines TRBV10-3 with TRBJ2-1; 10 bases match TRBD2. The CDR3 runs to 14 residues. Unmatched junction bases numbered 6, after V lost 9 bases and J lost 4 bases. The V gene's germline CDR1 is ENHRY and CDR2 SYGVKD. The CDR3, as DNA: TGTGCCATTTCCCGGACTAGCGGTTACAATGAGCAGTTCTTC. Translated: CAISRTSGYNEQFF.

This clonotype appeared once. The chain links TRBV29-1 to TRBJ2-2, with D maybe TRBD2 (5 bases). Trimming left V 8 bases short and J 4 bases short, with 14 bases between. Germline assignment: CDR1 SQVTM and CDR2 ANQGSEA. CDR3 length equals 13 residues. CDR3 loop: CSSDGRGTGELFF. The CDR3 DNA sequence: TGCAGCTCAGATGGGAGAGGCACCGGGGAGCTGTTTTTT.

The chain uses TRBV3-1 and TRBJ2-7, with unresolved D. Germline values: CDR1 LGHDT, CDR2 YNNKEL (reference sequence). This CDR3 spans 15 amino acids. V dropped 3 bases and J dropped 4 bases, with 16 bases sitting between them. The CDR3 spells CASSHARLDTYEQYF. The CDR3 coding sequence is TGTGCCAGCAGCCACGCTCGGCTGGATACTTACGAGCAGTACTTC.

This rearrangement joins TRBV2 to TRBJ2-5; TRBD1 aligns across 7 bases. V lost 3 bases and J lost 2; bases outside the gene matches: 12. Germline assignment: CDR1 SNHLY and CDR2 FYNNEI. The CDR3 contains 17 residues. DNA of the CDR3: TGTGCCAGCAGTGATACAGGGGCAGGATTATTACAAGAGACCCAGTACTTC. As protein: CASSDTGAGLLQETQYF.

This sequence joins TRBV30 and TRBJ1-1; D might be TRBD1 (6 bases). The length of the CDR3 is 12 residues. V gave up 2 bases and J gave up 4 bases, with 8 bases separating them. CDR1 is GTSNPN and CDR2 is SVGIG in the germline V gene (reference sequence). Here the CDR3 reads CAWSSGATEAFF. In DNA, the CDR3 is TGTGCCTGGAGTTCGGGGGCCACTGAAGCTTTCTTT.

The chain carries TRBV20-1 and TRBJ2-1, with TRBD2 identical over 10 bases. The germline CDR1 and CDR2 sequences are DFQATT and SNEGSKA (reference sequence). The CDR3 contains 16 residues. The junction had 4 bases not matched to a gene; V was cut back by 0 bases and J by 2 bases. CDR3 loop: CSARDLAGGTYNEQFF. Written as DNA, the CDR3 is TGCAGTGCTAGAGATTTAGCGGGGGGAACCTACAATGAGCAGTTCTTC.

V gene TRBV20-1 combines with J gene TRBJ1-1; 7 bases are shared with TRBD1. The CDR3 has 14 residues. J was trimmed by 1 base and V by 1 base; bases with no gene match: 3. Germline V gene lookup returns CDR1 DFQATT and CDR2 SNEGSKA (reference sequence). CDR3 in DNA: TGCAGTGCTAGAGTACAGGGGCCGAACACTGAAGCTTTCTTT. It specifies CSARVQGPNTEAFF.

The chain uses TRBV27 and TRBJ2-1, with 11 positions matching TRBD2. Germline CDR1 MNHEY, CDR2 SMNVEV (reference sequence). The CDR3 is 15 residues long. V gave up 10 bases and J gave up 4 bases; unmatched junction bases: 9. The CDR3 spells CATVIAGGLYNEQFF. The CDR3 DNA is TGTGCCACGGTAATAGCGGGAGGGTTGTACAATGAGCAGTTCTTC.

The rearrangement joins TRBV28 to TRBJ2-3, with D perhaps TRBD2 (5 bases). From germline, CDR1 is MDHEN and CDR2 SYDVKM. The CDR3 consists of 15 residues. With 10 bases removed from V and 4 bases from J, the gap between germline ends came to 21 bases. The CDR3 reads CAIQGRAGSADTQYF. The CDR3 DNA reads as TGTGCCATCCAAGGTCGGGCTGGGAGCGCAGATACGCAGTATTTT.

The CDR3 here is CASSSTGNQPQHF. The DNA of the CDR3 is TGTGCCAGCAGTTCCACAGGGAATCAGCCCCAGCATTTT. This chain joins TRBV6-2 or TRBV6-3 and TRBJ1-5, with D tentatively TRBD1 (6 bases). V lost 4 bases and J lost 4, with 8 bases in between. Germline V gene sequence: CDR1 MNHEY, CDR2 SVGEGT. The CDR3 has 13 residues.

The V call is TRBV12-5, the J call TRBJ1-5; D is perhaps TRBD1 (6 bases). With 6 bases removed from V and 5 bases from J, the gap between germline ends came to 14 bases. The CDR3 consists of 14 residues. From germline, CDR1 is LGHNT and CDR2 FRNRAP. CDR3 DNA sequence: TGTGCTAGTGGCCCAACAGGGCTCGATCAGCCCCAGCATTTT. Translating it yields CASGPTGLDQPQHF.

In DNA form, the CDR3 reads TGCAGTGCTAGAGACCCAGACAGGGAACTAACCTACAATGAGCAGTTCTTC. This encodes CSARDPDRELTYNEQFF. The chain employs TRBV20-1 and TRBJ2-1, with TRBD1 matching over 7 bases. This CDR3 contains 17 residues. CDR1 and CDR2 from the germline V gene are DFQATT and SNEGSKA (reference sequence). J lost 2 bases, V lost 0 bases, and 10 bases had no gene match.

This clonotype was picked up a small number of times. The chain couples TRBV4-3 to TRBJ2-2; D remains unclear. Deletions cut 5 bases from V and 0 bases from J, with 13 bases between. Germline V gene data show CDR1 as LGHNA and CDR2 as YSLEER. The CDR3 has 16 residues. The DNA for the CDR3 is TGCGCCAGCAGCGCAACGGTCCCATCGAACACCGGGGAGCTGTTTTTT. This sequence encodes CASSATVPSNTGELFF.

The V and J genes are TRBV24-1 and TRBJ2-5; the D gene is possibly TRBD2 (6 bases). Germline-derived CDR1 and CDR2 are KGHDR and SFDVKD. The CDR3 runs to 15 residues. Trimming took 2 bases from V and 0 from J, leaving 9 bases between them. The CDR3 loop is CATSDSREYQETQYF. CDR3 DNA: TGTGCCACCAGTGATTCCCGGGAGTACCAAGAGACCCAGTACTTC.

This chain connects TRBV29-1 to TRBJ2-1; no reliable D call. The CDR3 has 12 residues. Looked up from germline, CDR1 is SQVTM and CDR2 is ANQGSEA. V lost 2 bases to trimming and J lost 11 bases, with 13 bases between them. CDR3 in amino acids: CSVELAATQQFF. CDR3 DNA sequence: TGCAGCGTTGAACTCGCGGCAACCCAGCAGTTCTTC.

J is TRBJ2-5 and V is TRBV29-1; unclear D gene. Deletions cut 1 base from V and 5 bases from J, with 8 bases between. CDR1 SQVTM and CDR2 ANQGSEA come from the germline V gene. The CDR3 sequence is 12 residues long. DNA for the CDR3: TGCAGCGTTGAAGGGGGTAGCGAGACCCAGTACTTC. This encodes CSVEGGSETQYF.

The chain links TRBV5-1 to TRBJ2-6; D gene uncertain. There are 14 residues in the CDR3. Germline assignment: CDR1 SGHRS and CDR2 YFSETQ. V was clipped by 0 bases and J by 4 bases, with 5 bases between them. This CDR3 reads CASSLDPGANVLTF. CDR3 nucleotides: TGCGCCAGCAGCTTGGACCCAGGGGCCAACGTCCTGACTTTC.

The chain couples TRBV27 to TRBJ1-6; possibly TRBD1 for D (5 bases). Germline CDR1 MNHEY, CDR2 SMNVEV (reference sequence). V was pared by 3 bases and J by 8 bases, with 14 bases between. There are 15 residues in the CDR3. The DNA for the CDR3 is TGTGCCAGCAGTTTCGTGGGGCGGAAGGATTCACCCCTCCACTTT. As protein: CASSFVGRKDSPLHF.